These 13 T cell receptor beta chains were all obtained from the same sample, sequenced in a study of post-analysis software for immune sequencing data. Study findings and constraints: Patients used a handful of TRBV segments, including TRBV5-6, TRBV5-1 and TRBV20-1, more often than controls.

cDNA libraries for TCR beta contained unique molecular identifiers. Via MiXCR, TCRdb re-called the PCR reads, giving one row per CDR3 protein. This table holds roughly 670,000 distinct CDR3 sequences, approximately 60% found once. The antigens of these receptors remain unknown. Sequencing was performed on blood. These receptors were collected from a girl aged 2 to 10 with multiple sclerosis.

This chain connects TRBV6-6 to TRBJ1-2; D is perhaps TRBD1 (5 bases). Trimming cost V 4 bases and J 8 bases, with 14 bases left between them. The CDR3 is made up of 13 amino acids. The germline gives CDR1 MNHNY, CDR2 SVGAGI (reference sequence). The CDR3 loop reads CASSWGGSSGYTF. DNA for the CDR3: TGTGCCAGCAGTTGGGGGGGTTCGAGCGGCTACACCTTC.

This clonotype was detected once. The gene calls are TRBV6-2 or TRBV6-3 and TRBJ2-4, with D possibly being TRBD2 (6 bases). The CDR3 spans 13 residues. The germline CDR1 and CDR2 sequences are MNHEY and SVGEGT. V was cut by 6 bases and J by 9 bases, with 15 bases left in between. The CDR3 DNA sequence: TGTGCCAGCAGAGACACCCGCGGGGTCATTCAGTACTTC. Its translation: CASRDTRGVIQYF.

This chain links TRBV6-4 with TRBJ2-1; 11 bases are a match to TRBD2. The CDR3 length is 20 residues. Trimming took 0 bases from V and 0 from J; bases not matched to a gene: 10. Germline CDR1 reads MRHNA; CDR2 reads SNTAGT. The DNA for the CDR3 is TGTGCCAGCAGTGACTCTGGACTAGCGGGCCCCCCGAGCTCCTACAATGAGCAGTTCTTC. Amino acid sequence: CASSDSGLAGPPSSYNEQFF.

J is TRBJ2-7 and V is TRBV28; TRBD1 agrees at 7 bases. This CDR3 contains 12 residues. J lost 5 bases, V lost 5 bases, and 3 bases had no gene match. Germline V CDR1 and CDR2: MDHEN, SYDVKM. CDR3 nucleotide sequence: TGTGCCAGCAGTCAACAGGGGAACGAGCAGTACTTC. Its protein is CASSQQGNEQYF.

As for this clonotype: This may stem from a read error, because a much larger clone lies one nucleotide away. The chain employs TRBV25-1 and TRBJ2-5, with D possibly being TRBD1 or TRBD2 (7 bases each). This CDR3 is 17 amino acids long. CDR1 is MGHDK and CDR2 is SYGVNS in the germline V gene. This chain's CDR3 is CAGSERLGSGGEETQYF. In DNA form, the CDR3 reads TGTGCCGGCAGTGAAAGGTTGGGGTCAGGGGGGGAAGAGACCCAGTACTTC. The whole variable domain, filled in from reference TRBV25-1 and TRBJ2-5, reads EADIYQTPRYLVIGTGKKITLECSQTMGHDKMYWYQQDPGMELHLIHYSYGVNSTEKGDLSSESTVSRIRTEHFPLTLESARPSHTSQYLCAGSERLGSGGEETQYFGPGTRLLVL.

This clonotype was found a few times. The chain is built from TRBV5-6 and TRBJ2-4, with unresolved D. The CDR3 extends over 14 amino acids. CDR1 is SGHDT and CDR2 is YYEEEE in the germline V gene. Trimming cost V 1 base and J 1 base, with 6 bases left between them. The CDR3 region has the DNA TGTGCCAGCAGCTTGAAAGGGGCCAAAAACATTCAGTACTTC. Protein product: CASSLKGAKNIQYF.

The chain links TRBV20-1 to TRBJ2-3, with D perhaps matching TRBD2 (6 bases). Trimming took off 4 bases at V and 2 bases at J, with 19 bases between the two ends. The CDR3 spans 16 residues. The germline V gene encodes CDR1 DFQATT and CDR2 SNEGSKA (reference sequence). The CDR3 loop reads CSAIFGTLAITDTQYF. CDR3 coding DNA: TGCAGTGCTATTTTTGGGACCCTAGCGATCACAGATACGCAGTATTTT.

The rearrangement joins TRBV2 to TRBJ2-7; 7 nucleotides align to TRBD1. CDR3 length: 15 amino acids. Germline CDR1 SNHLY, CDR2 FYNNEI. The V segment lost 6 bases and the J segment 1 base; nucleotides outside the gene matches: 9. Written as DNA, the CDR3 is TGTGCCAGCAGGGTTCCGGGACAGACATCCTACGAGCAGTACTTC. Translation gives CASRVPGQTSYEQYF.

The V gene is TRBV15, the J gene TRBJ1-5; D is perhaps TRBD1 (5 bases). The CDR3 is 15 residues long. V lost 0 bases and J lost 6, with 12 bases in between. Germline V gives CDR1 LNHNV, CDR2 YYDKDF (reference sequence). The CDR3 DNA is TGTGCCACCAGCAGAGAGAGGGGAGGGCGTCAGCCCCAGCATTTT. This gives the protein CATSRERGGRQPQHF.

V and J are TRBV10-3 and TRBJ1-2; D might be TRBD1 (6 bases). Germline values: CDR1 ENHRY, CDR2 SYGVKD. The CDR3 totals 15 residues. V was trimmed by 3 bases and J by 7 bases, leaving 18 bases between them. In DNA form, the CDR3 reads TGTGCCATCAGTGAAGGACAGCAACAGATAACTGGCTACACCTTC. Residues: CAISEGQQQITGYTF.

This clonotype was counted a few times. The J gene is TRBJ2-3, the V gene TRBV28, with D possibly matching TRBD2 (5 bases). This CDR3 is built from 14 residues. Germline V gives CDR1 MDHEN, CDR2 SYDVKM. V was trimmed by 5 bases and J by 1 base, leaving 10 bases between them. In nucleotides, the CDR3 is TGTGCCAGCAGTCTCCAGAGGGGCACAGATACGCAGTATTTT. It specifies CASSLQRGTDTQYF.

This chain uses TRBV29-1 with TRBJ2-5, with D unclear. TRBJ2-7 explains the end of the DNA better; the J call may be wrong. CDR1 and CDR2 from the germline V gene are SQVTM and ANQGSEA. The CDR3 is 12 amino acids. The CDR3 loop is CSVTRDPHEQYF. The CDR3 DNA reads TGCAGCGTGACCCGTGACCCCCACGAGCAGTACTTC.

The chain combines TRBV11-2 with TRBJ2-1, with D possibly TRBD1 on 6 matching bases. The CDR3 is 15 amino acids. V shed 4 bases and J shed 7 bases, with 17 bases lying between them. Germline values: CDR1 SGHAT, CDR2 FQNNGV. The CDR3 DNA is TGTGCCAGCAGCTCCATGACAGGATGGGCAAATGAGCAGTTCTTC. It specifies CASSSMTGWANEQFF.